A single sample gave rise to the 11 T cell receptor beta chains below, sequenced in a study of cytomegalovirus exposure and HLA in healthy donors. The PCR contained 60 Vbeta and 13 Jbeta primers. Sequencing was performed with immunoSEQ multiplex PCR; in TCRdb, only in-frame clones are kept and a portion is missing. The sample gives 150,000 or so clones, roughly 75% of which show up once; approximately 2.4% is in the top ten. Sample: PBMCs. Receptor source: a female donor in good health and CMV-seronegative.

The J gene is TRBJ2-3, the V gene TRBV5-1; D is possibly TRBD2 (7 bases). Per the germline V gene, CDR1 is SGHRS and CDR2 is YFSETQ. V was clipped by 3 bases and J by 3 bases, with 14 bases between them. The CDR3 spans 15 residues. Here the CDR3 DNA reads TGCGCCAGCAGCTACCGGGGGGCCGGGACAGATACGCAGTATTTT. The encoded protein is CASSYRGAGTDTQYF. Using reference TRBV5-1 and TRBJ2-3 for the parts outside the CDR3, the full variable domain is KAGVTQTPRYLIKTRGQQVTLSCSPISGHRSVSWYQQTPGQGLQFLFEYFSETQRNKGNFPGRFSGRQFSNSRSEMNVSTLELGDSALYLCASSYRGAGTDTQYFGPGTRLTVL.

The rearrangement uses TRBV6-5 and TRBJ1-3; 7 positions agree with TRBD1. The germline CDR1 and CDR2 sequences are MNHEY and SVGAGI. V was clipped by 4 bases and J by 3 bases; unmatched bases: 9. The CDR3 totals 16 residues. The chain's CDR3 is CASSFADRVGGNTIYF. DNA for the CDR3: TGTGCCAGCAGTTTCGCCGACAGGGTTGGTGGAAACACCATATATTTT.

This clone was observed a few times. V is TRBV19 and J is TRBJ2-3; D is perhaps TRBD2 (5 bases). Between the trimmed V and J ends, which lost 3 bases and 6 bases, there was a span of 19 bases. CDR1 is LNHDA and CDR2 is SQIVND in the germline V gene (reference sequence). This CDR3 region has 16 residues. The CDR3 region is CASSIPSLTRSDTQYF. CDR3 in DNA: TGTGCCAGTAGTATTCCCAGCCTCACTAGGTCGGATACGCAGTATTTT.

This clone was counted only a few times. The CDR3 reads CASSPLSGAIETQYF. For the CDR3, the DNA is TGTGCCAGCAGTCCCCTTAGCGGGGCCATCGAGACCCAGTACTTC. The chain uses TRBV6-1 and TRBJ2-5; 8 bases line up with TRBD2. With 5 bases clipped from V and 5 bases from J, the junction kept 10 bases outside the gene matches. CDR1 is MNHNS and CDR2 is SASEGT in the germline V gene. The length of the CDR3 is 15 residues.

Here the CDR3 reads CASSRGTSGPQETQYF. The CDR3 nucleotides are TGTGCCAGCTCCCGGGGGACTAGCGGGCCTCAAGAGACCCAGTACTTC. This chain connects TRBV4-2 to TRBJ2-5, with 12 positions matching TRBD2. Per the germline V gene, CDR1 is LGHNA and CDR2 is YNFKEQ. This CDR3 is built from 16 residues. V lost 8 bases, J lost 2 bases, and 9 bases stayed unmatched.

This clone was seen only a few times. The chain is built from TRBV7-9 and TRBJ2-2, with D perhaps matching TRBD1 (6 bases). Germline lookup yields CDR1 SEHNR and CDR2 FQNEAQ (reference sequence). This CDR3 has 17 amino acids. V lost 10 bases and J 2 bases, leaving 23 bases between the germline ends. DNA of the CDR3: TGTGCCACCCCAGGGGAAGGGGAAGTACCCAACACCGGGGAGCTGTTTTTT. Encoded protein: CATPGEGEVPNTGELFF.

The V and J genes are TRBV2 and TRBJ2-5; D unresolved. Trimming took 5 bases from V and 0 from J, leaving 16 bases between them. This CDR3 is 16 amino acids long. The germline V gene has CDR1 SNHLY and CDR2 FYNNEI. CDR3 nucleotides: TGTGCCAGCAGTAAGCGTCGATACACCAACCAAGAGACCCAGTACTTC. Translated, it gives CASSKRRYTNQETQYF. Together with reference TRBV2 and TRBJ2-5, the CDR3 gives the full variable domain: EPEVTQTPSHQVTQMGQEVILRCVPISNHLYFYWYRQILGQKVEFLVSFYNNEISEKSEIFDDQFSVERPDGSNFTLKIRSTKLEDSAMYFCASSKRRYTNQETQYFGPGTRLLVL.

This chain joins TRBV9 and TRBJ2-5; 8 bases map to TRBD2. The J call is in doubt because the DNA end fits TRBJ2-7 better. Germline CDR1 is SGDLS and CDR2 is YYNGEE. The CDR3 sequence is 15 residues long. CDR3 bases: TGTGCCAGCAGCGACAAAGCGGGAGAGTCCTACGAGCAGTACTTC. It codes for CASSDKAGESYEQYF.

This clone has only a few counts. The rearrangement uses TRBV6-4 and TRBJ1-1; D not certain. This CDR3 comprises 14 residues. The germline gives CDR1 MRHNA, CDR2 SNTAGT. The V gene lost 6 bases and the J gene lost 3 bases, with 14 bases spanning the gap. The CDR3: CASREGVGYTEAFF. The CDR3 region has the DNA TGTGCCAGCAGGGAGGGAGTGGGCTACACTGAAGCTTTCTTT.

V usage is TRBV30 and J usage is TRBJ1-2, with D possibly TRBD1 on 6 matching bases. Germline V gene data show CDR1 as GTSNPN and CDR2 as SVGIG (reference sequence). The V end was cut by 5 bases, the J end by 8 bases, with 15 bases between. This CDR3 has 12 amino acids. DNA for the CDR3: TGTGCCTGGGCACAGGGCGCCCTGGGCTACACCTTC. It yields the protein CAWAQGALGYTF.

V and J are TRBV7-2 and TRBJ2-1; the D gene is possibly TRBD2 (6 bases). CDR1 and CDR2 (germline): SGHTA, FQGNSA. The CDR3 consists of 16 residues. Trimming removed 5 bases at V and 0 bases at J, with 14 bases between. The CDR3 region is CASSPQGTLSYNEQFF. As DNA, the CDR3 is TGTGCCAGCAGCCCCCAAGGGACTCTCTCCTACAATGAGCAGTTCTTC. The complete variable domain, with remaining parts taken from reference TRBV7-2 and TRBJ2-1, reads GAGVSQSPSNKVTEKGKDVELRCDPISGHTALYWYRQSLGQGLEFLIYFQGNSAPDKSGLPSDRFSAERTGGSVSTLTIQRTQQEDSAVYLCASSPQGTLSYNEQFFGPGTRLTVL.